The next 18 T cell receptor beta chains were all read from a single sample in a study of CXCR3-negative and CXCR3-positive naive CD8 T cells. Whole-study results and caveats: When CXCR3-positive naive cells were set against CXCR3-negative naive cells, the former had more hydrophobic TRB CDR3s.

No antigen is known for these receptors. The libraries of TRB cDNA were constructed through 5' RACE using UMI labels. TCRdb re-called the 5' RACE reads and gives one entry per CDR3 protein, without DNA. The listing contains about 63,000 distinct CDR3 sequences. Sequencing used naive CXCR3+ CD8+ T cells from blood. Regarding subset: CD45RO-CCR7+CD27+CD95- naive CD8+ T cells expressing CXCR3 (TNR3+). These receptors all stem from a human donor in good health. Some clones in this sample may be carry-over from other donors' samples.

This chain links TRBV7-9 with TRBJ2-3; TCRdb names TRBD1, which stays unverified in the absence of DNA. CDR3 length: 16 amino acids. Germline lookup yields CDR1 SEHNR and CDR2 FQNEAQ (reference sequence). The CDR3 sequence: CASPPGRGVWADTQYF.

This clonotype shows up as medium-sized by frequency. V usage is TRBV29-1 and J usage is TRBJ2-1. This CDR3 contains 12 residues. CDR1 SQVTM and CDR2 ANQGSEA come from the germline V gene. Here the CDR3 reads CSVAAKYNEQFF.

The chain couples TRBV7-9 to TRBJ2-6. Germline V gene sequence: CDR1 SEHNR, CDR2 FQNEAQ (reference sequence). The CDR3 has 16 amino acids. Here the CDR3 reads CASSLSLGSGANVLTF.

The CDR3 sequence is CASSPGTSGTSYEQYF. V gene TRBV7-2 combines with J gene TRBJ2-7; TCRdb gives TRBD2 as the D gene, but with no DNA this cannot be confirmed. The CDR3 extends over 16 amino acids. Germline CDR1 reads SGHTA; CDR2 reads FQGNSA.

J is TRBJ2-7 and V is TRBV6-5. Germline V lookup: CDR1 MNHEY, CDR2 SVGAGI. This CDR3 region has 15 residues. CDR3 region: CASSPTRDFSYEQYF.

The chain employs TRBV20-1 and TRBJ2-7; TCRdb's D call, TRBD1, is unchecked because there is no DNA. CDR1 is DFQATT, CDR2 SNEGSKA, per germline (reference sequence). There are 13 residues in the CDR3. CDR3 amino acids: CSANPQGSYEQYF.

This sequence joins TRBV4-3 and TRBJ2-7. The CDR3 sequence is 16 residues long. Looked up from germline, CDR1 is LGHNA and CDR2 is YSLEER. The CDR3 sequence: CASSQELVQSSYEQYF.

The CDR3 loop is CSVVADGANVLTF. The chain carries TRBV29-1 and TRBJ2-6. CDR1 and CDR2 (germline): SQVTM, ANQGSEA. CDR3 length: 13 amino acids.

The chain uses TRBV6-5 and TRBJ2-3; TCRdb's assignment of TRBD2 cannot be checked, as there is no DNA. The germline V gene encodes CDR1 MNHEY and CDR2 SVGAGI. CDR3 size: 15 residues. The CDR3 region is CASRVTSGSPDTQYF.

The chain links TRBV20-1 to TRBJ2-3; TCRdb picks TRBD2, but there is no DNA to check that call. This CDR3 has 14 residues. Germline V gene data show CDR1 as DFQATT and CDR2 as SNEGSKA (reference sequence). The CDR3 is CSAAQRGTTDTQYF.

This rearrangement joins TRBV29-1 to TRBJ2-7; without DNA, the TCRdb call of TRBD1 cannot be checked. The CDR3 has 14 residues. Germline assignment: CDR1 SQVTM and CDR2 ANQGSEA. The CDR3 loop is CSVEEETGGNEQYF.

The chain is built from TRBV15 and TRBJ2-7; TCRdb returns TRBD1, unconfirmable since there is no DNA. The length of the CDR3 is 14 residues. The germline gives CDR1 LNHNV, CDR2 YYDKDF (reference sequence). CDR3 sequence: CATSRPQGAYEQYF. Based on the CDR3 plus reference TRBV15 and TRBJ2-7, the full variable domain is DAMVIQNPRYQVTQFGKPVTLSCSQTLNHNVMYWYQQKSSQAPKLLFHYYDKDFNNEADTPDNFQSRRPNTSFCFLDIRSPGLGDTAMYLCATSRPQGAYEQYFGPGTRLTVT.

This CDR3 reads CASSSRTSGGGTDTQYF. The chain recombines TRBV11-2 with TRBJ2-3; TCRdb selects TRBD2, and the lack of DNA leaves this call unchecked. This CDR3 region has 17 residues. Germline V gene sequence: CDR1 SGHAT, CDR2 FQNNGV.

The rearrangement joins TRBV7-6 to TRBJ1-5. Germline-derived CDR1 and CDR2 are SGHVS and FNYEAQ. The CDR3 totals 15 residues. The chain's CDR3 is CASSLNGASNQPQHF.

The CDR3 is CASSFGQLSSLDF. V is TRBV12-3 or TRBV12-4 and J is TRBJ2-7. This CDR3 spans 13 amino acids.

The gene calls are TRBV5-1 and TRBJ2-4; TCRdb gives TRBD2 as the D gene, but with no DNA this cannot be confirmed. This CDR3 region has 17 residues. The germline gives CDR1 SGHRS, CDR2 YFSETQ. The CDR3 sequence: CASSPVKEGNAKNIQYF.

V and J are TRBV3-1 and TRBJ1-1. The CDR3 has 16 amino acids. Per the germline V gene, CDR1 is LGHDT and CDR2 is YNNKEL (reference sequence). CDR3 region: CASSQFTWTVNTEAFF.

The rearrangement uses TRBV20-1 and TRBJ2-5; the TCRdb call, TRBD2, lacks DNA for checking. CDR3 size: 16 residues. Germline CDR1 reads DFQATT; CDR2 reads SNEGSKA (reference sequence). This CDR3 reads CSARDSERGITETQYF.